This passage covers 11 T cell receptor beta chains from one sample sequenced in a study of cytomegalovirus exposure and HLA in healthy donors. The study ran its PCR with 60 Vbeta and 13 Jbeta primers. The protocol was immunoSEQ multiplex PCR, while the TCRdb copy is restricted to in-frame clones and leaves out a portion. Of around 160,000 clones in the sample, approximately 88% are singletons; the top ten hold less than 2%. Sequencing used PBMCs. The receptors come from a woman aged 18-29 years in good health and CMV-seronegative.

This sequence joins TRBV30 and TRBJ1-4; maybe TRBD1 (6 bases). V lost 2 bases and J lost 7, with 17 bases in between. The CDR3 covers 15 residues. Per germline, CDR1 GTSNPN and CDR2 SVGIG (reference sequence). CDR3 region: CAWSRQTGAAEKLFF. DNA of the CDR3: TGTGCCTGGAGTCGACAGACAGGAGCCGCTGAAAAACTGTTTTTT.

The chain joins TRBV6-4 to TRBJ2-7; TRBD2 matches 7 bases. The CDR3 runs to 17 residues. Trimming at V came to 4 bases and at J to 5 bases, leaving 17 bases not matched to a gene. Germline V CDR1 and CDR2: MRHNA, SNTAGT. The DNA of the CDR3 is TGTGCCAGCAGTGGTGGGGACTACGACCGCCGACTTGACGAGCAGTACTTC. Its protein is CASSGGDYDRRLDEQYF.

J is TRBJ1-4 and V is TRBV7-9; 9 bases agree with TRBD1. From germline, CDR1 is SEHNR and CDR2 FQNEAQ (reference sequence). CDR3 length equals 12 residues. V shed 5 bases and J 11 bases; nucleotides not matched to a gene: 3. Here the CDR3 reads CASSLGQGKLFF. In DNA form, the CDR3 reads TGTGCCAGCAGCCTAGGACAGGGGAAACTGTTTTTT.

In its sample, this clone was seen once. DNA for the CDR3: TGTGCCAGCACCTTCCAGGGTAGGAACACCGGGGAGCTGTTTTTT. Translation: CASTFQGRNTGELFF. This sequence joins TRBV6-6 and TRBJ2-2, with a weak D call TRBD1 (5 bases). The CDR3 totals 15 residues. The germline V gene has CDR1 MNHNY and CDR2 SVGAGI (reference sequence). The germline V and J ends were trimmed by 7 bases and 1 base, with 13 bases remaining between them.

The CDR3 coding sequence is TGCGCCAGCAGCTCCCCGGGACAGGGCTACTATGGCTACACCTTC. Protein product: CASSSPGQGYYGYTF. This chain links TRBV5-1 with TRBJ1-2, with 9 bases aligning to TRBD1. The CDR3 sequence is 15 residues long. The germline CDR1 and CDR2 sequences are SGHRS and YFSETQ. V shed 3 bases, J shed 3 bases, and the junction held 6 bases outside the gene matches.

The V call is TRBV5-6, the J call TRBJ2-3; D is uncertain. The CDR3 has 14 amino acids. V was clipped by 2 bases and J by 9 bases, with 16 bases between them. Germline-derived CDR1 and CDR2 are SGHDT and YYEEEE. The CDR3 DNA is TGTGCCAGCAGCTTACGACTCCGCAAGGAGACGCAGTATTTT. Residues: CASSLRLRKETQYF.

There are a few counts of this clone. The CDR3 reads CASSSRDIFRVGGELFF. The CDR3 DNA sequence: TGTGCCAGTAGTAGCCGGGACATATTCCGAGTCGGCGGGGAGCTGTTTTTT. The chain joins TRBV19 to TRBJ2-2, with a possible D match to TRBD1 (6 bases). CDR3 size: 17 residues. The germline V gene encodes CDR1 LNHDA and CDR2 SQIVND (reference sequence). V was pared by 4 bases and J by 7 bases, with 22 bases between.

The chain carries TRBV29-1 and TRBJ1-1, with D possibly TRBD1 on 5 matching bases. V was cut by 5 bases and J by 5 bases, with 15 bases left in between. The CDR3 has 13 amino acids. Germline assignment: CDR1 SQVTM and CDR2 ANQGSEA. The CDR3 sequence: CSVSLGGETEAFF. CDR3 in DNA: TGCAGCGTTTCGCTCGGGGGGGAAACTGAAGCTTTCTTT. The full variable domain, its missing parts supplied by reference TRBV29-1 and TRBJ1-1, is SAVISQKPSRDICQRGTSLTIQCQVDSQVTMMFWYRQQPGQSLTLIATANQGSEATYESGFVIDKFPISRPNLTFSTLTVSNMSPEDSSIYLCSVSLGGETEAFFGQGTRLTVV.

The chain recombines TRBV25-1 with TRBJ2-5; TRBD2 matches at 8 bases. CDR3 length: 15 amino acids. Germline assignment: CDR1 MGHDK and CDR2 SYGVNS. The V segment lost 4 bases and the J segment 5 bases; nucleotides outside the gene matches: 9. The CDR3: CASSGVGGGLETQYF. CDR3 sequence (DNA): TGTGCCAGCAGTGGTGTCGGGGGGGGGTTGGAGACCCAGTACTTC.

The CDR3 sequence is CAWSPGDVGGHTF. CDR3 nucleotide sequence: TGTGCCTGGAGCCCAGGTGATGTAGGGGGCCACACCTTC. The V and J genes are TRBV30 and TRBJ1-2; 7 nucleotides line up with TRBD1. V shed 3 bases, J shed 12 bases, and the junction held 13 bases outside the gene matches. Per the germline V gene, CDR1 is GTSNPN and CDR2 is SVGIG (reference sequence). The CDR3 length is 13 residues.

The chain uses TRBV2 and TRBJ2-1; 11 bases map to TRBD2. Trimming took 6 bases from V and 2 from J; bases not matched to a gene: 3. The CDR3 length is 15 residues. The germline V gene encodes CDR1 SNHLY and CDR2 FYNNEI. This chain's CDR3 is CASRRLAGTYNEQFF. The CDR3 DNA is TGTGCCAGCAGACGACTAGCGGGGACCTACAATGAGCAGTTCTTC.